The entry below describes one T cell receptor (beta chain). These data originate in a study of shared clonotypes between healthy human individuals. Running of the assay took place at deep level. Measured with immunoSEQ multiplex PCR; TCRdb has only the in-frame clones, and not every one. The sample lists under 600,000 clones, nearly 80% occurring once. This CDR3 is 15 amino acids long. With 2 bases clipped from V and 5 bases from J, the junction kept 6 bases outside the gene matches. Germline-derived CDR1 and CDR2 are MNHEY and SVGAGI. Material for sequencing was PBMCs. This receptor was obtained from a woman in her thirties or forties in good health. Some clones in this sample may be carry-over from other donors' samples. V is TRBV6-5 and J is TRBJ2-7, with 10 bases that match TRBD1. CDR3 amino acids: CASSYMTGGRDEQYF. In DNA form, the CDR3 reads TGTGCCAGCAGTTACATGACAGGGGGCCGGGACGAGCAGTACTTC.